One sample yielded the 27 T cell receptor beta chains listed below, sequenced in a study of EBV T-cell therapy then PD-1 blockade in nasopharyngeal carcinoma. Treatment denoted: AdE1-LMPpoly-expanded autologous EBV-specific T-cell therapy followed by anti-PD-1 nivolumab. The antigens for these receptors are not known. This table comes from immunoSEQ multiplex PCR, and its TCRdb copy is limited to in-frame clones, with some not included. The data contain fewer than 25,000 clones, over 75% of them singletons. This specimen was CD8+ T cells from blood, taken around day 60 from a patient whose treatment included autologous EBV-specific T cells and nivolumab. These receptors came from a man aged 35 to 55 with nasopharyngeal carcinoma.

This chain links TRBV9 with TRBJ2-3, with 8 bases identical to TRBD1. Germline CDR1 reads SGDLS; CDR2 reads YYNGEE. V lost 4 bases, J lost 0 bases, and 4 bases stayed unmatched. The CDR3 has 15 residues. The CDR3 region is CASSPYRGSTDTQYF. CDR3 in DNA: TGTGCCAGCAGCCCTTACAGGGGGAGCACAGATACGCAGTATTTT.

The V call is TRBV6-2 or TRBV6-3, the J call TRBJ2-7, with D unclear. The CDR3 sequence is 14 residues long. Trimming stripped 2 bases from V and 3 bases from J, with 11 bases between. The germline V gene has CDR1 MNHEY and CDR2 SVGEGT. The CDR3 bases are TGTGCCAGCAGTTACAATGCTGAGAACTACGAGCAGTACTTC. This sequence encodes CASSYNAENYEQYF.

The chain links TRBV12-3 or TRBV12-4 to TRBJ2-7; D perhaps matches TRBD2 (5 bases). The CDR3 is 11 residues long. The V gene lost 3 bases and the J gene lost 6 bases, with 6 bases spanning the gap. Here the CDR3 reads CASSFAGEQYF. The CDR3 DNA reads TGTGCCAGCAGTTTTGCGGGCGAGCAGTACTTC.

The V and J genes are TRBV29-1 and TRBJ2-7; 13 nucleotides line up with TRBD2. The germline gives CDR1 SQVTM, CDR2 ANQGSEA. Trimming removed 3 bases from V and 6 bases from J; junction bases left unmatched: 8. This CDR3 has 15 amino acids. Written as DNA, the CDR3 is TGCAGCGTTGATGCGGCGGGGACTAGCGGGACCGAGCAGTACTTC. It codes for CSVDAAGTSGTEQYF.

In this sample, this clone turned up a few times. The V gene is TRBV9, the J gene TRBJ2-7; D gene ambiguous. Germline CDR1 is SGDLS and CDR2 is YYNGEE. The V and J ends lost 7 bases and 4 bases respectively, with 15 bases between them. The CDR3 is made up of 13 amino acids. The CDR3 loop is CASSRTEFYEQYF. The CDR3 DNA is TGTGCCAGCTCTCGGACGGAGTTTTACGAGCAGTACTTC.

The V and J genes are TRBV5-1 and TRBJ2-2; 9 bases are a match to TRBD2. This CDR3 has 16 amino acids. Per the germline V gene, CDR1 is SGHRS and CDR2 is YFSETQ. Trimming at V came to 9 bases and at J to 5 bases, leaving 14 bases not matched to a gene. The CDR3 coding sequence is TGCGCCACCACTCAGGGGATAGCGGGGGCTACCGGGGAGCTGTTTTTT. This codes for CATTQGIAGATGELFF.

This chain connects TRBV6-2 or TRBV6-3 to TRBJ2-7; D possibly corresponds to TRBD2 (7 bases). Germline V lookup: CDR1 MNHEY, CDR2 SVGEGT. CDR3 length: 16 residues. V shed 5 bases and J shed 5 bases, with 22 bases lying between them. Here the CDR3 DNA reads TGTGCCAGCAGTAGGGGGGGGACCCTCGGAAGTAACGAGCAGTACTTC. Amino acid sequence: CASSRGGTLGSNEQYF.

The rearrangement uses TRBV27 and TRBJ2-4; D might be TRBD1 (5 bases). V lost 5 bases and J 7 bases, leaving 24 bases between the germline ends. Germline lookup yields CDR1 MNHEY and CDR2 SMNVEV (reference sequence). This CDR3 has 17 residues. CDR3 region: CASSAPRAQGLGNIQYF. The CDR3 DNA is TGTGCCAGCAGTGCCCCCCGGGCCCAGGGTCTGGGGAACATTCAGTACTTC.

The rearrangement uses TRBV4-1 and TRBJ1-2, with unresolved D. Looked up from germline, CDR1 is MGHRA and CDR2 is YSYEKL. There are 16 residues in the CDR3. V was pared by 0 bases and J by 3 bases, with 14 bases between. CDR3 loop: CASSQEGGGRDYGYTF. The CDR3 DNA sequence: TGCGCCAGCAGCCAAGAGGGAGGAGGTCGGGACTATGGCTACACCTTC.

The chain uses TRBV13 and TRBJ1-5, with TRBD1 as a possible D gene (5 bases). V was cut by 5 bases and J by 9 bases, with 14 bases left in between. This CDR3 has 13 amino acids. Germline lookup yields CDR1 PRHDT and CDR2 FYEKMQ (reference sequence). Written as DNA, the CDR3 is TGTGCCAGCAGCGCCGGGGGTGATCCGCCCCAGCATTTT. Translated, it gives CASSAGGDPPQHF.

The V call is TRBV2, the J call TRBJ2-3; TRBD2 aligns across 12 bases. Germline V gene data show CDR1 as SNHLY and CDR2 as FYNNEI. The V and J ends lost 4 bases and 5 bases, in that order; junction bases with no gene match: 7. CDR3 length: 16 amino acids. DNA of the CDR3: TGTGCCAGCAGTGGGGCTAGCGGGGGGGCCGGAGATACGCAGTATTTT. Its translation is CASSGASGGAGDTQYF.

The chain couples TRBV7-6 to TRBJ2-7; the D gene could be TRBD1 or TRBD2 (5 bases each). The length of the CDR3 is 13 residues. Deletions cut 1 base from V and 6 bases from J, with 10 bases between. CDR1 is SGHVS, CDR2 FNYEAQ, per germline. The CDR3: CASSLGERGEQYF. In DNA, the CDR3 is TGTGCCAGCAGCTTAGGGGAGAGGGGCGAGCAGTACTTC.

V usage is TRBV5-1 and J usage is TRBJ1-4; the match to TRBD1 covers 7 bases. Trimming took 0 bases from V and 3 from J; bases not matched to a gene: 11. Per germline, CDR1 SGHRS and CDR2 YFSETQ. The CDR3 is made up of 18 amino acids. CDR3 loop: CASSLASRGADSNEKLFF. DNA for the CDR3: TGCGCCAGCAGCTTGGCCAGCAGGGGGGCTGACTCTAATGAAAAACTGTTTTTT.

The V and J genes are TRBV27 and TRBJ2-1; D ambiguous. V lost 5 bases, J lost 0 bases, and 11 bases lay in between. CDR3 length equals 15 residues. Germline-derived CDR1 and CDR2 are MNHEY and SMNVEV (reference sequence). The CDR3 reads CASSGLRSSYNEQFF. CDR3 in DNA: TGTGCCAGCAGTGGGTTAAGGAGCTCCTACAATGAGCAGTTCTTC.

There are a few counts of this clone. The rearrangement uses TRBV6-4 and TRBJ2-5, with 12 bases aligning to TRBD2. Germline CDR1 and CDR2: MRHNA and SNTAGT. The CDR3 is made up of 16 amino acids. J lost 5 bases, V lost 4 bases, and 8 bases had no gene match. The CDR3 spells CASSASGGASAETQYF. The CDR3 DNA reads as TGTGCCAGCAGTGCTAGCGGGGGGGCTAGTGCCGAGACCCAGTACTTC.

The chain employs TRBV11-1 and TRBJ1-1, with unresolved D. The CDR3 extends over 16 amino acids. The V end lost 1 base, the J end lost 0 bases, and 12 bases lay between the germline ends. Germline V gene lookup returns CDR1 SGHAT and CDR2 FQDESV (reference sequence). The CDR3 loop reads CASSLESTVMNTEAFF. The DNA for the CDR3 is TGTGCCAGCAGCTTAGAATCAACGGTTATGAACACTGAAGCTTTCTTT.

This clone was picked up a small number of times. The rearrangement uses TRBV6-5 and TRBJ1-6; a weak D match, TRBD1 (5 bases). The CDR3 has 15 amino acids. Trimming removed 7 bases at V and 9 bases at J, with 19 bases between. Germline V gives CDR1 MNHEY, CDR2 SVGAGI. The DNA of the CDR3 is TGTGCCAGCAAAACCCTTTTGGGGGGGGGTTCACCCCTCCACTTT. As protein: CASKTLLGGGSPLHF.

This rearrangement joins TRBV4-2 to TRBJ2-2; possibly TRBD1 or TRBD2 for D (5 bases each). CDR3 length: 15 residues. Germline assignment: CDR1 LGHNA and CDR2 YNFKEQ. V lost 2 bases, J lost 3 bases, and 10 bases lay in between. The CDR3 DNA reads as TGTGCCAGCAGCCAAAACATGGGGGACACCGGGGAGCTGTTTTTT. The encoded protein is CASSQNMGDTGELFF.

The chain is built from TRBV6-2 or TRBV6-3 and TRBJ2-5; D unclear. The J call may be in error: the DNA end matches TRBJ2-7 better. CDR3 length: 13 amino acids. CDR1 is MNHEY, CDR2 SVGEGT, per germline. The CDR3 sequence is CASSYQLAAEQYF. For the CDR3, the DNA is TGTGCCAGCAGTTATCAACTTGCTGCCGAGCAGTACTTC.

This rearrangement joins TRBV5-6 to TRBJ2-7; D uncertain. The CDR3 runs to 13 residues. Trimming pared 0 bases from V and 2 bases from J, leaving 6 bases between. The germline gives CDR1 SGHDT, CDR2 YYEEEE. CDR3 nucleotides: TGTGCCAGCAGCTTGGGGGTCCCCTACGAGCAGTACTTC. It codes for CASSLGVPYEQYF.

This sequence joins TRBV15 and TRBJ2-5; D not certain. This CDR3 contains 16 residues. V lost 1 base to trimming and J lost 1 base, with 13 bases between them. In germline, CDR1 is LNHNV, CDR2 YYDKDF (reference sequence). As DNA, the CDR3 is TGTGCCACCAGCAGAGGATCTCGAGACGGCCAAGAGACCCAGTACTTC. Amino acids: CATSRGSRDGQETQYF.

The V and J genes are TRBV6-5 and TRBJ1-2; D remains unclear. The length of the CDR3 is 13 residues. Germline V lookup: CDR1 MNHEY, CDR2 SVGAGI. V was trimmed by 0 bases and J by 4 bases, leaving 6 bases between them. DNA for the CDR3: TGTGCCAGCAGTTACTCGGCAGGCTATGGCTACACCTTC. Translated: CASSYSAGYGYTF.

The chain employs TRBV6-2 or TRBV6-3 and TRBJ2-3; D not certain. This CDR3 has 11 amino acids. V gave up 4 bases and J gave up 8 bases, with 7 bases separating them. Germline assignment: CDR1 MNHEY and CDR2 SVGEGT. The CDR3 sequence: CASSSEVTQYF. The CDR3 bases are TGTGCCAGCAGTTCTGAGGTTACGCAGTATTTT.

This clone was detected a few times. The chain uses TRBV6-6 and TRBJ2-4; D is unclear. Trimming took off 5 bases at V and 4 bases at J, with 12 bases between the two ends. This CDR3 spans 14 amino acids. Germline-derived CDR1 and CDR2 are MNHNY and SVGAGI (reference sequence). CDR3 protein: CASSRDRLKNIQYF. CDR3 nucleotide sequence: TGTGCCAGCAGTCGTGATCGCCTAAAAAACATTCAGTACTTC.

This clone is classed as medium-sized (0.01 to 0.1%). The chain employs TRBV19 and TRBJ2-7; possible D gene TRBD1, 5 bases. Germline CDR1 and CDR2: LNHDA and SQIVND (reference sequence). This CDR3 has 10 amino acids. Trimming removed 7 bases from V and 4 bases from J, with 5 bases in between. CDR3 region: CASTGYEQYF. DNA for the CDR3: TGTGCCAGTACAGGGTACGAGCAGTACTTC.

DNA of the CDR3: TGTGCCAGCAGCTTATTGTCAGGGGGAAATCAGCCCCAGCATTTT. It specifies CASSLLSGGNQPQHF. The chain carries TRBV7-9 and TRBJ1-5, with 7 bases lining up with TRBD1. J gave up 4 bases and V 2 bases, and 5 bases lay outside the gene matches. CDR1 and CDR2 (germline): SEHNR, FQNEAQ (reference sequence). The CDR3 consists of 15 residues.

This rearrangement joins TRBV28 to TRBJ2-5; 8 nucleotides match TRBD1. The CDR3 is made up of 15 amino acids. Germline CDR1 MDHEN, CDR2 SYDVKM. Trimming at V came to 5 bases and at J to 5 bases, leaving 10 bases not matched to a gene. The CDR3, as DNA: TGTGCCAGCAGTACAGGGGGGAGCCTTTGGGAGACCCAGTACTTC. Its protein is CASSTGGSLWETQYF.